What follows are 32 T cell receptor beta chains derived from one specimen sequenced in a study of T cells in Graves' hyperthyroidism and ophthalmopathy. What was amplified from RNA transcripts were TCR beta CDR3 regions. The HTBI set primed first-round TCR CDR3 RT-PCR. MiXCR was run by TCRdb on the multiplex PCR reads, yielding one entry per CDR3 protein. The sample has a few hundred thousand distinct CDR3 sequences, about 20% seen once. The sequenced sample consisted of blood. These receptors were taken from a man between 18 and 35 years old with Graves' hyperthyroidism.

The V and J genes are TRBV6-1 and TRBJ2-7; maybe TRBD1 (6 bases). Germline CDR1 reads MNHNS; CDR2 reads SASEGT. The CDR3 contains 13 residues. Trimming removed 6 bases from V and 2 bases from J, with 11 bases in between. CDR3 in DNA: TGTGCCAGCAGAGCAGGGGTCACCTACGAGCAGTACTTC. This translates into CASRAGVTYEQYF.

This clonotype turned up a few times. The chain joins TRBV30 to TRBJ1-2, with 7 bases lining up with TRBD1. CDR1 GTSNPN and CDR2 SVGIG come from the germline V gene (reference sequence). Germline trimming cut 3 bases from V and 0 bases from J; bases unmatched to any gene: 7. The CDR3 totals 15 residues. CDR3 protein: CAWRLWDRTNYGYTF. As DNA, the CDR3 is TGTGCCTGGAGACTCTGGGACAGAACTAACTATGGCTACACCTTC.

Ten or more counts support this clonotype. This rearrangement joins TRBV20-1 to TRBJ1-1, with D maybe TRBD1 (5 bases). The CDR3 is 15 residues long. Trimming removed 4 bases at V and 2 bases at J, with 17 bases between. Germline V CDR1 and CDR2: DFQATT, SNEGSKA (reference sequence). The DNA of the CDR3 is TGCAGTGCTACCACCACCGGGACGGGTAACACTGAAGCTTTCTTT. Residues: CSATTTGTGNTEAFF.

This clonotype has ten or more counts. The chain has TRBV6-1 and TRBJ2-5; D possibly corresponds to TRBD1 (6 bases). The CDR3 contains 15 residues. The germline V gene encodes CDR1 MNHNS and CDR2 SASEGT. V lost 1 base and J 5 bases, leaving 14 bases between the germline ends. The CDR3 sequence is CASSEGTGTYETQYF. In nucleotides, the CDR3 is TGTGCCAGCAGTGAAGGTACAGGGACGTATGAGACCCAGTACTTC.

Only one count was recorded for this clonotype. The chain uses TRBV6-1 and TRBJ1-2; perhaps TRBD1 as D (5 bases). V was clipped by 5 bases and J by 4 bases, with 11 bases between them. Germline assignment: CDR1 MNHNS and CDR2 SASEGT. The CDR3 has 13 amino acids. The DNA for the CDR3 is TGTGCCAGCAGTATCCGGGACGTCTATGGCTACACCTTC. It specifies CASSIRDVYGYTF.

This clonotype was seen a few times. The V and J genes are TRBV27 and TRBJ2-7, with 10 nucleotides matching TRBD2. The germline CDR1 and CDR2 sequences are MNHEY and SMNVEV (reference sequence). The J segment lost 5 bases and the V segment lost 6 bases, leaving 13 bases of the junction unmatched. The CDR3 is 16 residues long. CDR3 region: CASSPLAGVYRDEQYF. The CDR3 DNA is TGTGCCAGCAGCCCCCTAGCGGGGGTTTATCGGGACGAGCAGTACTTC.

This clonotype was found a few times. With a much larger clone just one base away, this may be a read error. The V and J genes are TRBV12-3 or TRBV12-4 and TRBJ1-2; 10 bases match TRBD1. The length of the CDR3 is 14 residues. CDR3 coding DNA: TGTGCCGGCAGTCCACCCGGGACAGGGGTAGGCTACACCTTC. This translates into CAGSPPGTGVGYTF.

This clonotype came up many times. The V and J genes are TRBV6-1 and TRBJ1-2; D perhaps matches TRBD1 (5 bases). Germline values: CDR1 MNHNS, CDR2 SASEGT. V was pared by 7 bases and J by 6 bases, with 15 bases between. The CDR3 sequence is 13 residues long. CDR3 sequence: CASTDKVGHGYTF. CDR3 DNA sequence: TGTGCCAGCACCGATAAAGTGGGGCATGGCTACACCTTC.

This clonotype was picked up many times. The chain recombines TRBV28 with TRBJ1-5; TRBD1 is a possible D gene (6 bases). This CDR3 has 13 amino acids. V lost 8 bases to trimming and J lost 6 bases, with 14 bases between them. Per germline, CDR1 MDHEN and CDR2 SYDVKM. Written as DNA, the CDR3 is TGTGCCAGCCGGCGGGGGCTGACTCAGCCCCAGCATTTT. Protein: CASRRGLTQPQHF.

This clonotype appeared many times. The chain couples TRBV28 to TRBJ2-5; a possible D gene is TRBD1 (6 bases). Germline V gives CDR1 MDHEN, CDR2 SYDVKM. The CDR3 covers 16 residues. Trimming stripped 3 bases from V and 5 bases from J, with 19 bases between. The DNA of the CDR3 is TGTGCCAGCAGTTTTTCGATATCCCACAGGGCGGAGACCCAGTACTTC. Encoded protein: CASSFSISHRAETQYF.

The chain carries TRBV30 and TRBJ2-7; 14 nucleotides agree with TRBD2. V was pared by 7 bases and J by 7 bases, with 3 bases of the junction left unmatched. Germline V gene sequence: CDR1 GTSNPN, CDR2 SVGIG (reference sequence). The CDR3 has 12 amino acids. In nucleotides, the CDR3 is TGTGCCTTGGGACTAGCGGGAGTTGAGCAGTACTTC. This gives the protein CALGLAGVEQYF.

This sequence joins TRBV19 and TRBJ1-2; D remains ambiguous. The germline V gene has CDR1 LNHDA and CDR2 SQIVND (reference sequence). V lost 5 bases, J lost 3 bases, and 13 bases lay in between. The CDR3 has 14 amino acids. The CDR3 sequence is CASSVGRVYYGYTF. CDR3 nucleotides: TGTGCCAGTAGTGTTGGGCGGGTCTACTATGGCTACACCTTC.

In this sample, this clonotype turned up many times. V usage is TRBV28 and J usage is TRBJ2-5, with unresolved D. Per germline, CDR1 MDHEN and CDR2 SYDVKM. This CDR3 spans 15 amino acids. V was cut by 2 bases and J by 3 bases, with 13 bases left in between. DNA for the CDR3: TGTGCCAGCAGTTTAACAGACCTGGCGGAAGAGACCCAGTACTTC. It is translated as CASSLTDLAEETQYF.

This clonotype was observed many times. The chain recombines TRBV19 with TRBJ2-7; D gene uncertain. CDR3 length: 13 residues. CDR1 is LNHDA and CDR2 is SQIVND in the germline V gene (reference sequence). The V end was cut by 5 bases, the J end by 2 bases, with 10 bases between. CDR3 in amino acids: CASSFSRTYEQYF. Here the CDR3 DNA reads TGTGCCAGTAGTTTTTCTAGGACCTACGAGCAGTACTTC.

This chain joins TRBV6-1 and TRBJ1-1, with no clear D. The CDR3 runs to 14 residues. CDR1 is MNHNS and CDR2 is SASEGT in the germline V gene. V lost 8 bases and J lost 11, with 24 bases in between. CDR3 amino acids: CASGNQRRGPLAFF. The CDR3 coding sequence is TGTGCCAGCGGGAATCAAAGGAGAGGCCCCCTGGCTTTCTTT.

There are many counts of this clonotype. This chain uses TRBV12-3 or TRBV12-4 with TRBJ1-2; 9 positions match TRBD1. The CDR3 length is 20 residues. V was pared by 3 bases and J by 8 bases, with 25 bases of the junction left unmatched. Written as DNA, the CDR3 is TGTGCCAGCAGTTTCGCACAGGGGGCACACTTCCCGTCCGACCAACGGGGCTACACCTTC. Its protein product is CASSFAQGAHFPSDQRGYTF.

This clonotype was detected only a few times. V gene TRBV20-1 combines with J gene TRBJ2-4; TRBD2 aligns across 8 bases. V shed 3 bases, J shed 7 bases, and the junction held 14 bases outside the gene matches. This CDR3 has 16 amino acids. Germline V CDR1 and CDR2: DFQATT, SNEGSKA (reference sequence). The CDR3 sequence is CSASILAGGDSNIQYF. The CDR3 DNA reads TGCAGTGCTAGTATTCTGGCGGGGGGAGATTCGAACATTCAGTACTTC.

This clonotype was found many times. The genes are TRBV12-3 or TRBV12-4 and TRBJ1-1; maybe TRBD1 (5 bases). The CDR3 totals 12 residues. V lost 5 bases to trimming and J lost 8 bases, with 12 bases between them. The CDR3 region is CASSPGGSEAFF. The CDR3 DNA reads as TGTGCCAGCAGTCCGGGGGGATCCGAAGCTTTCTTT.

Many counts were recorded for this clonotype. The chain is built from TRBV2 and TRBJ2-4, with 8 nucleotides matching TRBD1. V dropped 7 bases and J dropped 7; count of bases not matched to a gene: 15. The CDR3 length is 16 residues. Germline CDR1 and CDR2: SNHLY and FYNNEI. The CDR3 region is CASKRRLDRVINIQYF. CDR3 DNA sequence: TGTGCCAGCAAGAGACGGTTGGACAGGGTGATTAACATTCAGTACTTC.

There are many counts of this clonotype. The chain has TRBV12-3 or TRBV12-4 and TRBJ1-6; 7 nucleotides agree with TRBD1. The CDR3 totals 16 residues. V lost 5 bases and J lost 4; bases outside the gene matches: 8. As DNA, the CDR3 is TGTGCCAGCAGTACTAAGGACAGGAGATATAATTCACCCCTCCACTTT. It yields the protein CASSTKDRRYNSPLHF.

This clonotype was seen only a few times. The chain recombines TRBV13 with TRBJ2-5; 11 nucleotides align to TRBD2. The CDR3 spans 16 residues. Germline values: CDR1 PRHDT, CDR2 FYEKMQ (reference sequence). The trim removed 0 bases at V and 1 base at J, leaving 1 base unmatched. In DNA form, the CDR3 reads TGTGCCAGCAGCTTAGGGACTAGCGGGGCCCAAGAGACCCAGTACTTC. Translating it yields CASSLGTSGAQETQYF.

This clonotype was seen repeatedly, ten times or more. The chain joins TRBV3-1 to TRBJ2-5; TRBD1 is a possible D gene (5 bases). V was clipped by 0 bases and J by 5 bases, with 13 bases between them. The CDR3 runs to 15 residues. Germline CDR1 LGHDT, CDR2 YNNKEL (reference sequence). Here the CDR3 reads CASSQDIGVEETQYF. The CDR3 nucleotides read TGTGCCAGCAGCCAAGATATAGGGGTCGAGGAGACCCAGTACTTC.

This clonotype was seen many times. This chain connects TRBV28 to TRBJ2-5, with D tentatively TRBD2 (5 bases). The germline CDR1 and CDR2 sequences are MDHEN and SYDVKM. V was pared by 5 bases and J by 10 bases, with 14 bases between. This CDR3 spans 12 amino acids. The CDR3 DNA reads TGTGCCAGCAGTAGTACAACAGAGGGCCAGTACTTC. As protein: CASSSTTEGQYF.

This clonotype turned up a few times. The V call is TRBV5-1, the J call TRBJ2-2, with TRBD2 identical over 9 bases. This CDR3 spans 16 amino acids. The V gene's germline CDR1 is SGHRS and CDR2 YFSETQ. V gave up 4 bases and J gave up 5 bases; unmatched junction bases: 9. CDR3 residues: CASSILSGGSTGELFF. CDR3 nucleotide sequence: TGCGCCAGCAGCATACTTAGCGGGGGATCGACCGGGGAGCTGTTTTTT.

This clonotype was seen more than once but under ten times. A read error is possible here, since a much larger clone lies one base away. The chain links TRBV28 to TRBJ1-2; D is possibly TRBD1 (6 bases). The germline V and J ends were trimmed by 7 bases and 3 bases, with 24 bases remaining between them. CDR1 is MDHEN, CDR2 SYDVKM, per germline. CDR3 length equals 17 residues. CDR3 coding DNA: TGTGCCAGCATTCGACATGGGAGATCACAGGGCCACTATGGCTACACCTTC. The encoded protein is CASIRHGRSQGHYGYTF.

This clonotype was counted a few times. This chain joins TRBV5-1 and TRBJ2-2; D unresolved. Germline V lookup: CDR1 SGHRS, CDR2 YFSETQ. Trimming stripped 0 bases from V and 5 bases from J, with 11 bases between. This CDR3 contains 15 residues. In DNA, the CDR3 is TGCGCCAGCAGCTTGGAGGCGGTGGGGACCGGGGAGCTGTTTTTT. Amino acids: CASSLEAVGTGELFF.

This clonotype was counted a few times. V is TRBV12-3 or TRBV12-4 and J is TRBJ1-1; D is unclear. V was shortened by 2 bases and J by 5 bases, with 12 bases between the two germline ends. This CDR3 is 14 amino acids long. This CDR3 reads CASSLKFAGTEAFF. The CDR3 coding sequence is TGTGCCAGCAGTTTAAAATTCGCTGGGACTGAAGCTTTCTTT.

This clonotype was detected many times. The rearrangement joins TRBV5-1 to TRBJ2-2; D unresolved. V was pared by 0 bases and J by 6 bases, with 12 bases between. CDR3 length: 15 amino acids. Germline values: CDR1 SGHRS, CDR2 YFSETQ. The CDR3 loop is CASSLAGNLPGELFF. DNA of the CDR3: TGCGCCAGCAGCTTGGCTGGGAATTTACCCGGGGAGCTGTTTTTT.

This clonotype was seen a few times. The chain is built from TRBV7-9 and TRBJ2-7; D possibly corresponds to TRBD1 (6 bases). V was cut by 4 bases and J by 5 bases, with 15 bases left in between. CDR1 SEHNR and CDR2 FQNEAQ come from the germline V gene (reference sequence). The CDR3 consists of 14 residues. This CDR3 reads CASSSGTLRNEQYF. CDR3 nucleotides: TGTGCCAGCAGCTCAGGGACATTAAGGAACGAGCAGTACTTC. The full variable domain, rest sourced from reference TRBV7-9 and TRBJ2-7, is DTGVSQNPRHKITKRGQNVTFRCDPISEHNRLYWYRQTLGQGPEFLTYFQNEAQLEKSRLLSDRFSAERPKGSFSTLEIQRTEQGDSAMYLCASSSGTLRNEQYFGPGTRLTVT.

This clonotype was counted ten times or more. The chain has TRBV6-1 and TRBJ2-7, with no clear D. The CDR3 covers 14 residues. CDR1 and CDR2 (germline): MNHNS, SASEGT. V dropped 0 bases and J dropped 0 bases, with 6 bases sitting between them. The CDR3 spells CASSEAESSYEQYF. In DNA, the CDR3 is TGTGCCAGCAGTGAAGCAGAAAGCTCCTACGAGCAGTACTTC.

This clonotype was picked up many times. CDR3 protein: CASDVGQGYTEAFF. Here the CDR3 DNA reads TGTGCCAGCGATGTGGGACAGGGGTACACTGAAGCTTTCTTT. This chain links TRBV12-3 or TRBV12-4 with TRBJ1-1, with TRBD1 matching 10 bases. V was pared by 8 bases and J by 3 bases, with 6 bases of the junction left unmatched. The CDR3 is made up of 14 amino acids.

This clonotype was seen only a few times. The chain is built from TRBV20-1 and TRBJ2-7; no firm D call. Looked up from germline, CDR1 is DFQATT and CDR2 is SNEGSKA (reference sequence). The CDR3 extends over 14 amino acids. Trimming removed 1 base at V and 0 bases at J, with 10 bases between. CDR3 sequence: CSARVDSHSYEQYF. Written as DNA, the CDR3 is TGCAGTGCTAGAGTCGACTCACACTCCTACGAGCAGTACTTC.